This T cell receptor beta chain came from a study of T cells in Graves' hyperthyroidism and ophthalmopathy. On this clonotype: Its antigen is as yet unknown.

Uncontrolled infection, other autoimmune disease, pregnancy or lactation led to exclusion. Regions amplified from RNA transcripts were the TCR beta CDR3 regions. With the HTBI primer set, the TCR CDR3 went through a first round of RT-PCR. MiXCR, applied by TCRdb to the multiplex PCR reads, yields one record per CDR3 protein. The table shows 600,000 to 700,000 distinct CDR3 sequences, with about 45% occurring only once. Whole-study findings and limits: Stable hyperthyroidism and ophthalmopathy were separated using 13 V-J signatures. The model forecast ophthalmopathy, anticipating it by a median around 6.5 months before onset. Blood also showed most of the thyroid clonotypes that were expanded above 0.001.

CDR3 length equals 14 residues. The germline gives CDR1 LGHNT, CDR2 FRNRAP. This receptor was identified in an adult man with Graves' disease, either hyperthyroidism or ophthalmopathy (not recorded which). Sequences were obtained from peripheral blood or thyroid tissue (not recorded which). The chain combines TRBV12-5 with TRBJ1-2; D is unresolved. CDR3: CASSSARTTKGYTF. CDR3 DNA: TGTGCCAGCAGTTCAGCTAGGACTACCAAAGGCTACACCTTC.